Each of the 15 T cell receptor beta chains below was sequenced from the same sample in a study of cytomegalovirus exposure and HLA in healthy donors. In the PCR, 60 Vbeta and 13 Jbeta primers were used. The data were produced by immunoSEQ multiplex PCR, yet TCRdb's version contains in-frame clones alone and is incomplete. The profile shows roughly 120,000 clones, just under 75% of them singletons. Sequencing input: PBMCs. The source is a man aged 55 to 70 in good health and CMV-seropositive.

The V call is TRBV5-6, the J call TRBJ1-2, with TRBD1 matching 8 bases. CDR1 and CDR2 (germline): SGHDT, YYEEEE. The CDR3 totals 13 residues. J gave up 5 bases and V 4 bases, and 4 bases lay outside the gene matches. CDR3 sequence: CASSLTGEYGYTF. CDR3 nucleotides: TGTGCCAGCAGCCTGACAGGGGAATATGGCTACACCTTC.

The V call is TRBV10-3, the J call TRBJ2-5; 10 nucleotides align to TRBD2. The V and J ends lost 4 bases and 7 bases, in that order; junction bases with no gene match: 6. This CDR3 is 14 amino acids long. Per the germline V gene, CDR1 is ENHRY and CDR2 is SYGVKD. The CDR3 protein is CAISGTSGVGTQYF. CDR3 coding DNA: TGTGCCATCAGTGGTACTAGCGGGGTGGGGACCCAGTACTTC.

CDR3: CASSWGRANTEAFF. The CDR3 bases are TGTGCCAGCAGCTGGGGGAGGGCCAACACTGAAGCTTTCTTT. The V call is TRBV5-4, the J call TRBJ1-1, with a weak D call TRBD1 (5 bases). Germline V gene data show CDR1 as SGHNT and CDR2 as YYREEE (reference sequence). The V and J ends lost 3 bases and 2 bases respectively, with 11 bases between them. The CDR3 is 14 amino acids.

About this clone: Likely a read error: the CDR3 ends without its conserved phenylalanine or tryptophan. The DNA is omitted, as the CDR3 cannot be located on it reliably, and the CDR3 follows TCRdb's listing. The CDR3 is CASTRRTGHL. The chain has TRBV6-1 and TRBJ2-7; TRBD1 is taken as the D call from the table, unchecked against the DNA. Germline CDR1 is MNHNS and CDR2 is SASEGT. The CDR3 has 10 residues if both end residues are counted.

The chain uses TRBV9 and TRBJ2-5, with D perhaps matching TRBD1 (5 bases). Germline loops: CDR1 SGDLS, CDR2 YYNGEE. The CDR3 is 12 amino acids. Trimming left V 2 bases short and J 4 bases short, with 6 bases between. In DNA, the CDR3 is TGTGCCAGCAGCGTCCAGGGAGAGACCCAGTACTTC. This gives the protein CASSVQGETQYF.

The CDR3 loop reads CASLAGGLITDTQYF. The CDR3 bases are TGCGCCAGCCTAGCGGGGGGGCTGATTACAGATACGCAGTATTTT. This chain connects TRBV5-1 to TRBJ2-3; 12 bases map to TRBD2. The V gene end was trimmed by 7 bases and the J gene end by 3 bases; junction bases not matched to a gene: 6. Germline V gene lookup returns CDR1 SGHRS and CDR2 YFSETQ. The CDR3 runs to 15 residues.

The chain joins TRBV29-1 to TRBJ2-1, with D possibly TRBD1 on 6 matching bases. The germline gives CDR1 SQVTM, CDR2 ANQGSEA. This CDR3 is 13 amino acids long. V was clipped by 6 bases and J by 4 bases, with 13 bases between them. The CDR3 protein is CSVPGHLYNEQFF. In DNA form, the CDR3 reads TGCAGCGTACCGGGACACCTGTACAATGAGCAGTTCTTC.

J is TRBJ2-7 and V is TRBV18; no clear D. The CDR3 has 15 residues. Per the germline V gene, CDR1 is KGHSH and CDR2 is LQKENI. V was shortened by 5 bases and J by 4 bases, with 18 bases between the two germline ends. The CDR3 bases are TGTGCCAGCTCAACGCCCCGGCAGGATCGTTACGAGCAGTACTTC. This translates into CASSTPRQDRYEQYF.

The gene calls are TRBV28 and TRBJ2-5, with 10 bases lining up with TRBD2. The V and J ends lost 2 bases and 1 base, in that order; junction bases with no gene match: 4. Germline-derived CDR1 and CDR2 are MDHEN and SYDVKM. The CDR3 sequence is 16 residues long. CDR3 DNA sequence: TGTGCCAGCAGTTTAAGACTAGCGGGCCCCCAAGAGACCCAGTACTTC. This codes for CASSLRLAGPQETQYF.

This sequence joins TRBV19 and TRBJ1-1; TRBD1 might be the D (5 bases). There are 14 residues in the CDR3. Trimming left V 3 bases short and J 2 bases short, with 10 bases between. From germline, CDR1 is LNHDA and CDR2 SQIVND (reference sequence). CDR3 in DNA: TGTGCCAGTAGTATCCTCGACAGTAACACTGAAGCTTTCTTT. This gives the protein CASSILDSNTEAFF.

As DNA, the CDR3 is TGTGCCAGCAGTTTAGAGCCCCCCATAAACGGGGAGCTGTTTTTT. As protein: CASSLEPPINGELFF. The chain is built from TRBV28 and TRBJ2-2; D gene uncertain. CDR1 is MDHEN and CDR2 is SYDVKM in the germline V gene. The V end lost 2 bases, the J end lost 7 bases, and 14 bases lay between the germline ends. The CDR3 contains 15 residues.

The gene calls are TRBV7-3 and TRBJ1-1; D not certain. Germline CDR1 SGHTA, CDR2 FQGTGA. The CDR3 length is 16 residues. Trimming shortened V by 1 base and J by 0 bases, and 12 bases separated the two germline ends. The CDR3, as DNA: TGTGCCAGCAGCTTAAGGGCAGCAAATATGAACACTGAAGCTTTCTTT. Amino acid sequence: CASSLRAANMNTEAFF.

The chain has TRBV10-2 and TRBJ2-7; TRBD1 matches 7 bases. The CDR3 is made up of 13 amino acids. J was trimmed by 0 bases and V by 10 bases; bases with no gene match: 6. Germline values: CDR1 WSHSY, CDR2 SAAADI. The chain's CDR3 is CATTGTVSYEQYF. The DNA for the CDR3 is TGCGCCACCACCGGGACAGTCTCCTACGAGCAGTACTTC.

This clone was detected only a few times. The chain combines TRBV19 with TRBJ1-1; D is unresolved. This CDR3 is built from 13 residues. Looked up from germline, CDR1 is LNHDA and CDR2 is SQIVND (reference sequence). V was clipped by 3 bases and J by 1 base, with 6 bases between them. CDR3 nucleotide sequence: TGTGCCAGTAGTATCCTACCGAACACTGAAGCTTTCTTT. Translated, it gives CASSILPNTEAFF.

V and J are TRBV27 and TRBJ2-4; 8 bases are a match to TRBD2. The CDR3 has 16 residues. The V gene end was trimmed by 6 bases and the J gene end by 1 base; junction bases not matched to a gene: 8. In germline, CDR1 is MNHEY, CDR2 SMNVEV (reference sequence). CDR3: CASSPHRGGAKNIQYF. Written as DNA, the CDR3 is TGTGCCAGCAGCCCTCATCGCGGGGGGGCCAAAAACATTCAGTACTTC.